Ten or more counts support the clone carrying this T cell receptor (beta chain). Antigen specificity is unknown. Clinical symptoms, serum thyroxine, TRAb, thyroid ultrasound and orbital computed tomography informed diagnoses. This specimen comes from a study of T cells in Graves' hyperthyroidism and ophthalmopathy. This CDR3 has 15 amino acids. V lost 5 bases to trimming and J lost 3 bases, with 14 bases between them. CDR1 MNHNS and CDR2 SASEGT come from the germline V gene. TCR beta CDR3 sequences were amplified from RNA transcripts. Initially, a first-round RT-PCR of the TCR CDR3 employed the HTBI primer set. TCRdb reanalysed the multiplex PCR reads using MiXCR and keeps one entry per CDR3 protein. The sample yields hundreds of thousands of distinct CDR3 sequences, 20% seen once. Whole-study results and caveats: Ophthalmopathy onset followed model prediction by a median roughly 6 months. Ophthalmopathy stood apart from stable hyperthyroidism in a 13 V-J model.

Specimen: blood. The chain has TRBV6-1 and TRBJ1-5; D is perhaps TRBD1 (5 bases). This receptor was identified in a young man with Graves' ophthalmopathy. CDR3 in amino acids: CASSSAGTSNQPQHF. The CDR3 nucleotides read TGTGCCAGCAGTTCGGCAGGGACCTCCAATCAGCCCCAGCATTTT.